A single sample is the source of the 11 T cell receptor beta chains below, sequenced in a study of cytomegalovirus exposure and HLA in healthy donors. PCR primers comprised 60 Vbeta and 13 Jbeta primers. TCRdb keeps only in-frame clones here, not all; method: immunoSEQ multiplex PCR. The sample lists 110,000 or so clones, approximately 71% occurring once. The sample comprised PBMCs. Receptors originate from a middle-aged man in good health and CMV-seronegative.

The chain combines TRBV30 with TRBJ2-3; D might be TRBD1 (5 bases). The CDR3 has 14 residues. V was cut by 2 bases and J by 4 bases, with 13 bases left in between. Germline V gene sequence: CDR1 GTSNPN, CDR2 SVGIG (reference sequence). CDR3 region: CAWSSTGIADTQYF. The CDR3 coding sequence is TGTGCCTGGAGTTCCACAGGAATCGCAGATACGCAGTATTTT.

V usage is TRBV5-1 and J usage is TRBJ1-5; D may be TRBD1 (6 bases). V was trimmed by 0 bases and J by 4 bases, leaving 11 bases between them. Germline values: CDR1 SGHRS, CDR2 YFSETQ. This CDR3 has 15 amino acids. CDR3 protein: CASSLAGTSNQPQHF. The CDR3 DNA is TGCGCCAGCAGCTTGGCCGGGACATCGAATCAGCCCCAGCATTTT.

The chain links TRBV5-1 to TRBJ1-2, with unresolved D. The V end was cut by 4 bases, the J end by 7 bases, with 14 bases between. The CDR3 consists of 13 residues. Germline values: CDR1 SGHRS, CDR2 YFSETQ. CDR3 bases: TGCGCCAGCAGCCTACGAGGAGACGGTGGCTACACCTTC. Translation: CASSLRGDGGYTF.

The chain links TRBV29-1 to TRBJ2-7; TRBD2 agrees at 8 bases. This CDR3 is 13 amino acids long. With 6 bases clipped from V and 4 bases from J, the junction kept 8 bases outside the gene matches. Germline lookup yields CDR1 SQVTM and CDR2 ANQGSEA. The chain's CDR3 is CSVLGGGGYEQYF. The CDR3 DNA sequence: TGCAGCGTCCTCGGGGGGGGCGGGTACGAGCAGTACTTC.

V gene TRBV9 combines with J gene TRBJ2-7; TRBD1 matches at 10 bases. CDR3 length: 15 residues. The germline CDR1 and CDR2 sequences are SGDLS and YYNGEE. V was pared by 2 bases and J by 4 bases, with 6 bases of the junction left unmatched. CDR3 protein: CASSVDTGQGYEQYF. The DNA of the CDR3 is TGTGCCAGCAGCGTCGACACGGGACAGGGGTACGAGCAGTACTTC.

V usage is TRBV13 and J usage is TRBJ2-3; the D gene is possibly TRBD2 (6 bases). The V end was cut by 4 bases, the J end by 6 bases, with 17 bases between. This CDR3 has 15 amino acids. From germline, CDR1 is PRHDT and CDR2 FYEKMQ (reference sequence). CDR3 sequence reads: CASSYGMGGMDTQYF. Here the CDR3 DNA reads TGTGCCAGCAGCTACGGTATGGGGGGAATGGATACGCAGTATTTT.

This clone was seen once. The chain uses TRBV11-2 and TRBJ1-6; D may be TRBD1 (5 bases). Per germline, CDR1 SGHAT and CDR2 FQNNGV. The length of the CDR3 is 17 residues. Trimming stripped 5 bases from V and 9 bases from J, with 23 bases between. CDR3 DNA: TGTGCCAGCAGCCAGATGGGGGGGGGTCCACGCGGTTCACCCCTCCACTTT. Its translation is CASSQMGGGPRGSPLHF.

CDR3 residues: CASSRQGNEQFF. The CDR3 nucleotides are TGTGCCAGCAGTAGACAGGGCAATGAGCAGTTCTTC. V is TRBV27 and J is TRBJ2-1; TRBD1 matches at 7 bases. Germline-derived CDR1 and CDR2 are MNHEY and SMNVEV (reference sequence). Trimming took 5 bases from V and 6 from J; bases not matched to a gene: 1. CDR3 size: 12 residues.

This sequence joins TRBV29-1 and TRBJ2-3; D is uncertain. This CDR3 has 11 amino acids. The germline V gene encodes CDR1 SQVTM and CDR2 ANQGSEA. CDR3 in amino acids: CGAGNADTQYF. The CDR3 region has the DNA TGCGGCGCAGGCAACGCAGATACGCAGTATTTT.

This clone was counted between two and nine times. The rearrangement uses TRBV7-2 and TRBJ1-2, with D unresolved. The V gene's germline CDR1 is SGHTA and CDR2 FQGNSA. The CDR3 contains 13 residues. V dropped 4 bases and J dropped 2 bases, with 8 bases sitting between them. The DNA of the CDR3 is TGTGCCAGCAGCTCCGTCGTGAACTATGGCTACACCTTC. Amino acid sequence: CASSSVVNYGYTF.

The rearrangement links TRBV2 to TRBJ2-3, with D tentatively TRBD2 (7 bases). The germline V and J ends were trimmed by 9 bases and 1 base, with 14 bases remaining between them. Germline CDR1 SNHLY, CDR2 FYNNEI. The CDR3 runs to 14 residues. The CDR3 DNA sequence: TGTGCCAGGGGGGGGGCTGAGGGCACAGATACGCAGTATTTT. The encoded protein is CARGGAEGTDTQYF. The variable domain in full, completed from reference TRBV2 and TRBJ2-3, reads EPEVTQTPSHQVTQMGQEVILRCVPISNHLYFYWYRQILGQKVEFLVSFYNNEISEKSEIFDDQFSVERPDGSNFTLKIRSTKLEDSAMYFCARGGAEGTDTQYFGPGTRLTVL.